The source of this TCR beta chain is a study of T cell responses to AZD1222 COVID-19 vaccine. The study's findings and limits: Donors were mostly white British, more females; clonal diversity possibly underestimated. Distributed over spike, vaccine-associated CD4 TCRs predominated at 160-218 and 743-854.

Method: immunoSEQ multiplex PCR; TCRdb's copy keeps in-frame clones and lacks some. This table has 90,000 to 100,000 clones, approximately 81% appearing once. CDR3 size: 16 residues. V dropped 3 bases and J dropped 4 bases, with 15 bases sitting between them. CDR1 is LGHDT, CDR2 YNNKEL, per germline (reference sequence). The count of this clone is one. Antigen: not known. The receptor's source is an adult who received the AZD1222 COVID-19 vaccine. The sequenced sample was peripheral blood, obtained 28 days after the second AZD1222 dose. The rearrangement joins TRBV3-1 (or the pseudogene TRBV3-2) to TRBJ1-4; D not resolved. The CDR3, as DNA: TGTGCCAGCAGCCATTTGGCTACAACTGGTAATGAAAAACTGTTTTTT. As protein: CASSHLATTGNEKLFF.